Below are 15 T cell receptor beta chains sequenced from a single sample in a study of blood T cell repertoires in COVID-19. Sequencing used immunoSEQ multiplex PCR; TCRdb keeps in-frame clones, though not all of them. The sample yields around 200,000 clones, about 86% seen once. The sample taken for sequencing was peripheral blood. The receptors originated from a man aged 50 to 59 with active or convalescent COVID-19.

The CDR3 nucleotides read TGTGCCAGCAGCCTAAATATGCGGAGCTCCTATAATTCACCCCTCCACTTT. This encodes CASSLNMRSSYNSPLHF. V is TRBV7-2 and J is TRBJ1-6; D unresolved. Trimming stripped 5 bases from V and 0 bases from J, with 14 bases between. The CDR3 is 17 residues long. CDR1 is SGHTA, CDR2 FQGNSA, per germline.

Of note for this clone: This specimen includes other DNA sequences encoding the same CDR3. The chain has TRBV18 and TRBJ1-3; 7 nucleotides agree with TRBD1. Germline V gene sequence: CDR1 KGHSH, CDR2 LQKENI. This CDR3 is built from 15 residues. Losses at the gene ends were 3 bases for V and 0 bases for J; bases not matched to a gene: 2. The CDR3 sequence: CASSPAGGSGNTIYF. Here the CDR3 DNA reads TGTGCCAGCTCACCCGCAGGGGGCTCTGGAAACACCATATATTTT.

V gene TRBV3-1 (or the pseudogene TRBV3-2) combines with J gene TRBJ2-3; 10 bases line up with TRBD2. CDR1 and CDR2 (germline): LGHDT, YNNKEL (reference sequence). The V segment lost 4 bases and the J segment 3 bases; nucleotides outside the gene matches: 10. CDR3 size: 17 residues. The DNA of the CDR3 is TGTGCCAGCAGCCCCGCTCAGGGAGCGGGAGGGACAGATACGCAGTATTTT. This sequence encodes CASSPAQGAGGTDTQYF.

This sequence joins TRBV27 and TRBJ2-1, with 9 bases that match TRBD1. Germline V gene sequence: CDR1 MNHEY, CDR2 SMNVEV (reference sequence). V shed 8 bases, J shed 3 bases, and the junction held 14 bases outside the gene matches. The CDR3 runs 17 residues. The CDR3 spells CASSLPIRTGVYNEQFF. DNA for the CDR3: TGTGCCAGCTCGCTTCCGATCCGGACAGGGGTCTACAATGAGCAGTTCTTC.

The J gene is TRBJ1-1, the V gene TRBV12-3 or TRBV12-4; the match to TRBD1 covers 8 bases. The CDR3 length is 13 residues. V lost 6 bases to trimming and J lost 7 bases; unmatched junction nucleotides: 7. This CDR3 is CASSQGTGSEAFF. In DNA form, the CDR3 reads TGTGCCAGCAGCCAAGGGACAGGCAGTGAAGCTTTCTTT.

The rearrangement links TRBV6-1 to TRBJ2-4, with TRBD2 identical over 8 bases. This CDR3 spans 16 amino acids. V shed 1 base and J 6 bases; nucleotides not matched to a gene: 8. The germline V gene has CDR1 MNHNS and CDR2 SASEGT. In DNA, the CDR3 is TGTGCCAGCAGTGAAGGGCGGAGCGGGGGACGAAACATTCAGTACTTC. Protein sequence: CASSEGRSGGRNIQYF.

The CDR3 here is CASSYDRGGTGELFF. CDR3 sequence (DNA): TGTGCCAGCAGTTACGACAGGGGAGGCACCGGGGAGCTGTTTTTT. The rearrangement uses TRBV6-5 and TRBJ2-2, with 8 bases aligning to TRBD1. This CDR3 region has 15 residues. Germline V gives CDR1 MNHEY, CDR2 SVGAGI. With V trimmed by 2 bases and J by 4 bases, 3 bases remained unmatched.

The genes are TRBV10-3 and TRBJ1-6; 7 positions match TRBD1. Germline V lookup: CDR1 ENHRY, CDR2 SYGVKD. This CDR3 has 14 amino acids. Losses at the gene ends were 3 bases for V and 8 bases for J; bases not matched to a gene: 4. CDR3 loop: CAISEGQEHSPLHF. The CDR3 region has the DNA TGTGCCATCAGTGAAGGACAGGAGCATTCACCCCTCCACTTT.

As to this clone: Other DNA sequences of this sample code for an identical CDR3. This chain links TRBV19 with TRBJ2-1; D is perhaps TRBD1 (5 bases). The CDR3 loop spans 15 amino acids. Germline CDR1 and CDR2: LNHDA and SQIVND (reference sequence). Trimming removed 2 bases at V and 1 base at J, with 9 bases between. CDR3 DNA sequence: TGTGCCAGTAGTATAAGGCAGGGTTCCTACAATGAGCAGTTCTTC. Amino acid sequence: CASSIRQGSYNEQFF.

This sequence joins TRBV6-2 or TRBV6-3 and TRBJ1-5; D ambiguous. Per germline, CDR1 MNHEY and CDR2 SVGEGT. Trimming removed 4 bases at V and 7 bases at J, with 11 bases between. CDR3 length: 13 residues. The CDR3 region has the DNA TGTGCCAGCAGTTTGGGGAGAGGGCAGCCCCAGCATTTT. Its translation is CASSLGRGQPQHF.

The rearrangement uses TRBV4-1 and TRBJ1-3, with D tentatively TRBD1 (6 bases). The CDR3 is 17 residues long. CDR1 and CDR2 from the germline V gene are MGHRA and YSYEKL. V was pared by 0 bases and J by 6 bases, with 18 bases between. The CDR3 sequence: CASSQDRSGDTLNTIYF. The DNA for the CDR3 is TGCGCCAGCAGCCAAGATCGGAGTGGGGACACTCTAAACACCATATATTTT.

The J gene is TRBJ1-3, the V gene TRBV6-5; possibly TRBD1 for D (5 bases). Germline V gives CDR1 MNHEY, CDR2 SVGAGI. The germline V and J ends were trimmed by 6 bases and 4 bases, with 10 bases remaining between them. The CDR3 consists of 13 residues. The CDR3 protein is CASRVRAGNTIYF. In DNA form, the CDR3 reads TGTGCCAGCAGGGTCAGGGCCGGAAACACCATATATTTT.

The rearrangement uses TRBV27 and TRBJ2-4, with D possibly TRBD2 on 5 matching bases. Trimming removed 2 bases at V and 0 bases at J, with 17 bases between. CDR3 length: 18 amino acids. Per the germline V gene, CDR1 is MNHEY and CDR2 is SMNVEV (reference sequence). The chain's CDR3 is CASSLAGSSILAKNIQYF. Written as DNA, the CDR3 is TGTGCCAGCAGTTTAGCGGGCAGTTCTATTCTAGCCAAAAACATTCAGTACTTC.

This clone was observed a single time. This chain links TRBV30 with TRBJ1-2, with a tentative D call TRBD1 (6 bases). The CDR3 consists of 13 residues. Trimming pared 0 bases from V and 7 bases from J, leaving 12 bases between. CDR1 and CDR2 (germline): GTSNPN, SVGIG (reference sequence). Here the CDR3 reads CAWSVQGLVGYTF. The CDR3 bases are TGTGCCTGGAGTGTACAGGGTTTGGTTGGCTACACCTTC.

This chain uses TRBV7-9 with TRBJ1-4; 7 bases are shared with TRBD1. After removal of 5 bases from V and 10 bases from J, the junction contained 10 bases not matched to a gene. The CDR3 is made up of 14 amino acids. Looked up from germline, CDR1 is SEHNR and CDR2 is FQNEAQ (reference sequence). The CDR3 DNA reads TGTGCCAGCAGCCCGACAGGGACGAGTGGAAAACTGTTTTTT. Residues: CASSPTGTSGKLFF.